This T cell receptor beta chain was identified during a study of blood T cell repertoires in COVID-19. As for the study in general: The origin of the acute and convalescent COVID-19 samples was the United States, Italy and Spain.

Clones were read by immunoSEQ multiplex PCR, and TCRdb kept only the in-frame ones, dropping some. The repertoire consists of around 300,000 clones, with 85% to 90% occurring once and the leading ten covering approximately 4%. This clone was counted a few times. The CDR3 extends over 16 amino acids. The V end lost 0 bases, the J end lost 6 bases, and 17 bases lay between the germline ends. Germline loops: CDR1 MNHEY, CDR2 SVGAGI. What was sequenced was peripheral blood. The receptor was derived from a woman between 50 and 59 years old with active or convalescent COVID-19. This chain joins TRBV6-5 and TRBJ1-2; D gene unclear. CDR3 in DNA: TGTGCCAGCAGTTACTCGAGATTAAGTAGCGGGGATGGCTACACCTTC. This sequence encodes CASSYSRLSSGDGYTF.